The rows below give T cell receptor beta chains drawn from one sample of a study of monozygotic twins with inflammatory bowel disease. After re-calling the 5' RACE reads, TCRdb lists one entry per CDR3 protein, DNA absent. The sample has approximately 160,000 distinct CDR3 sequences. Input material: blood. The receptor source for this set is a human donor with ulcerative colitis or Crohn's disease, or a healthy co-twin of an affected twin (not recorded which). The CDR3 runs from the conserved cysteine through the conserved F or W.

12	TRBV20-1	TRBJ2-1	CSARPTYNEQFF
13	TRBV29-1	TRBJ1-5	CSVALGGNQPQHF
13	TRBV9	TRBJ2-1	CASSVTSSNEQFF
14	TRBV20-1	TRBJ1-2	CSARAGTGPIGYTF
15	TRBV7-9	TRBJ1-1	CASSLNGAPNTEAFF
13	TRBV13	TRBJ1-2	CASSLVGLRGYTF
14	TRBV28	TRBJ2-2	CASSTNKGGGELFF
13	TRBV11-2	TRBJ2-3	CASSLEGRYTQYF
14	TRBV6-2/TRBV6-3	TRBJ1-1	CASSYGWDDTEAFF
16	TRBV20-1	TRBJ2-7	CSARDAERGGSYEQYF
14	TRBV15	TRBJ2-5	CATSRVAGGETQYF
13	TRBV4-1	TRBJ2-7	CASSQVSGTEQYF
13	TRBV5-1	TRBJ2-7	CASSPGPVYEQYF
14	TRBV30	TRBJ2-6	CAWIEGPGANVLTF
15	TRBV6-5	TRBJ2-7	CASSYSTDRSYEQYF
15	TRBV7-2	TRBJ1-5	CASSLEGGGNQPQHF
12	TRBV12-3/TRBV12-4	TRBJ2-1	CASSPPSNEQFF
14	TRBV7-9	TRBJ1-1	CASSPSRGDTEAFF
11	TRBV5-6	TRBJ2-1	CASSSYNEQFF
12	TRBV20-1	TRBJ1-6	CSQGSYNSPLHF
14	TRBV27	TRBJ2-1	CASAYRGGVSEQFF
15	TRBV12-3/TRBV12-4	TRBJ1-2	CASSYPGQGEDGYTF
15	TRBV10-1	TRBJ2-6	CASSTGPLGANVLTF
14	TRBV11-2	TRBJ2-7	CASSSTGLPGKQYF
16	TRBV10-3	TRBJ2-1	CAISESGGSGNNEQFF
13	TRBV5-6	TRBJ2-3	CASSTTGPDTQYF
12	TRBV7-9	TRBJ1-4	CASSLYGGELFF
16	TRBV7-2	TRBJ1-1	CASSLDGWPPNTEAFF
13	TRBV7-2	TRBJ1-5	CASSPGTNQPQHF